What follows is one T cell receptor beta chain and its context. In the original processing: Estimation of nucleated cell counts relied on the amplification of reference gene primers. The method was immunoSEQ multiplex PCR; TCRdb's version includes in-frame clones alone and lacks a portion of them. The V and J calls and clone size are taken from that table; D and trimming were inferred from the DNA. The data contain some 270,000 clones, nearly 90% of them singletons. The data were obtained in a study of blood T cell repertoires in COVID-19. Enrolled through a virtual design, the participants were between about 18 and 89 years of age and came from under 25 US areas. Recovery meant two consecutive negative NP/OP PCR tests, professional clearance, or resolved symptoms. Germline CDR1 reads WNHNN; CDR2 reads SYGVQD (reference sequence). Trimming stripped 0 bases from V and 3 bases from J, with 15 bases between. The CDR3 runs to 17 residues.

The TCR sequence derives from a woman aged 55-70 years who had recovered from COVID-19. The specimen sequenced was PBMCs or T cells enriched from blood (not recorded which). The V and J genes are TRBV10-1 and TRBJ1-5; D perhaps matches TRBD1 (5 bases). The CDR3 region has the DNA TGCGCCAGCAGTGAGTCGAGATTCAGGGAATCCAATCAGCCCCAGCATTTT. It yields the protein CASSESRFRESNQPQHF.